This T cell receptor beta chain derives from a study of cytomegalovirus exposure and HLA in healthy donors. Background on the study: An early release of data contained around 80 million unique TCRs, which came from HLA-typed donors. Points from the study as a whole: The investigators catalogued 150 to 200 TCR beta chains as cytomegalovirus-associated. It was assumed in the presence/absence analyses that sequencing depth was roughly uniform across donors. From TCR beta sequences, most subjects' HLA-A and HLA-B alleles were reportedly predicted accurately.

PCR used 60 Vbeta primers and 13 Jbeta primers. Data came from immunoSEQ multiplex PCR; TCRdb stores just in-frame clones and leaves some out. The data hold under 200,000 clones, with approximately 77% observed a single time. V shed 7 bases and J shed 1 base, with 23 bases lying between them. Germline V gene sequence: CDR1 SGHRS, CDR2 YFSETQ. The CDR3 is 17 amino acids. With respect to this clone: Its specificity is not known.

The TCR originated in a man between 45 and 60 years old in good health and CMV-seropositive. Input material: PBMCs. The chain couples TRBV5-1 to TRBJ1-2; perhaps TRBD1 as D (6 bases). CDR3 residues: CASAPSGGHVINYGYTF. The CDR3, as DNA: TGCGCCAGCGCCCCGTCGGGGGGACACGTAATTAACTATGGCTACACCTTC.